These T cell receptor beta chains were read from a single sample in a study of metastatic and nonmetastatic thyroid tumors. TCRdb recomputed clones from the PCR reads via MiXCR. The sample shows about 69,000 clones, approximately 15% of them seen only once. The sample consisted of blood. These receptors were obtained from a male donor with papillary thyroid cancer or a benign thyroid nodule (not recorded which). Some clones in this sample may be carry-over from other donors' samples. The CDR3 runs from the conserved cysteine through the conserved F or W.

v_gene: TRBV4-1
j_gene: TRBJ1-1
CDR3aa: CASSQQGLTGMNTEAFF

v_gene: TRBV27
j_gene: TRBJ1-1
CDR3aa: CASSLGLNTEAFF

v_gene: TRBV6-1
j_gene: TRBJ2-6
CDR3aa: CASSEFAPLGANVLTF

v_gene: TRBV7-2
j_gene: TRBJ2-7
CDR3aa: CASSILAGGPYEQYF

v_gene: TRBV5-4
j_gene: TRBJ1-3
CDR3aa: CASSPNGGSGNTIYF

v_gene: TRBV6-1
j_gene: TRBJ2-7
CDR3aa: CATRGTGSYEQYF

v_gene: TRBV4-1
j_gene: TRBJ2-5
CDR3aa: CASSQGAAGEETQYF

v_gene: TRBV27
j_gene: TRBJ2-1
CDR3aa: CASSLVGGPYNEQFF

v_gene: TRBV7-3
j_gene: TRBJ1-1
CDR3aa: CASISLANTEAFF

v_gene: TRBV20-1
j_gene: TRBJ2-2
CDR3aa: CSARQAHYTGELFF

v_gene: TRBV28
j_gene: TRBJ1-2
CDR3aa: CASSFRAGWDNGYTF

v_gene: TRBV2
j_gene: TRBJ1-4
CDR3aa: CASSVDRGVGEKLFF

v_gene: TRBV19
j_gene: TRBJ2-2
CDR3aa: CASISGYAGELFF

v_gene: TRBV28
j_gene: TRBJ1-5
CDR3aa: CASSPRWQGNQPQHF

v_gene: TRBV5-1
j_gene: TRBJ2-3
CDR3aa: CASSPGHWAITDTQYF

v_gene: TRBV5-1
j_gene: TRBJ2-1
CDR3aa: CASSLAEGPPRGPYNEQFF

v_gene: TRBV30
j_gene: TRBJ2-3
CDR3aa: CAWSSEGAVSTDTQYF

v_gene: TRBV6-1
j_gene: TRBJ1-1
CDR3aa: CASQRGTEAFF

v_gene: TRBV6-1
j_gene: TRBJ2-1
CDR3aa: CASSGGRNYNEQFF

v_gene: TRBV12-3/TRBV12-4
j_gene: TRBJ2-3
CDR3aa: CASSFRLFTDTQYF

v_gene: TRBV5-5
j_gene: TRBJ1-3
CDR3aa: CASSLPGYGNTIYF

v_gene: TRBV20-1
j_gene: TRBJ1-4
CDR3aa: CSARDRTGTENEKLFF

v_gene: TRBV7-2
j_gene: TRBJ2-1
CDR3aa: CASGEAGSGYNEQFF

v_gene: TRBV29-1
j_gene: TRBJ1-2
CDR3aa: CSGVTGQNYGYTF

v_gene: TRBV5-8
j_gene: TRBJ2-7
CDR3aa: CASSLPGLAGHEQYF

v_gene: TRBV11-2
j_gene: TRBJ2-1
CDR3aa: CASSLREGASYNEQFF

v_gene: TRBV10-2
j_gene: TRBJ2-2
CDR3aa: CASSPLAGPGELFF

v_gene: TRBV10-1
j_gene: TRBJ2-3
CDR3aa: CASSSGQGADTQYF

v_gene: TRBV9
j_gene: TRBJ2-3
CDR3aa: CASSVGAGGPNIDTQYF

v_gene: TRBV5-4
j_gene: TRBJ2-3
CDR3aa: CASSFAGGSGLTTDTQYF

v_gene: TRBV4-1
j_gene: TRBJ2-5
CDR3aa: CASSLDPRAKDTQYF

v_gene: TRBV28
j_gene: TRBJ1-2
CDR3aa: CASLPGRREANYGYTF

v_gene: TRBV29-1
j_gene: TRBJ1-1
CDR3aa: CSVVRVNTEAFF

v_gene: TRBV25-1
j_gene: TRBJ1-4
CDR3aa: CASSYSREGEKLFF

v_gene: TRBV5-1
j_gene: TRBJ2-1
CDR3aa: CASSEGTSGRASYNEQFF

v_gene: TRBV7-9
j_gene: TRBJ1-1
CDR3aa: CASSFDLTGETEAFF

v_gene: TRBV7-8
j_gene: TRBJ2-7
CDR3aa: CASSLATWEQYF

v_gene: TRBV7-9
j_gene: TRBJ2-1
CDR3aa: CASSLVGGWRIGYNEQFF

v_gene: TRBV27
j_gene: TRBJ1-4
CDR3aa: CASSLEGANEKLFF

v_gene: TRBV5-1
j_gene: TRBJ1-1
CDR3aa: CASSLLTGMDTEAFF

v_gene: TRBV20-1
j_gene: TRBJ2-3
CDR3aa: CSWTSGSFRTDTQYF

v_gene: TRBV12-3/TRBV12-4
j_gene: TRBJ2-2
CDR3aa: CASSSNSGRVANTGELFF

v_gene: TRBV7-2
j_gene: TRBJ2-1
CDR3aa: CASSSRGGYNEQFF

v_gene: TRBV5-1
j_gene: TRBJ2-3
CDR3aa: CASSFGTNVDTQYF

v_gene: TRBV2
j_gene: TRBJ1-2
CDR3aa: CASSFSLRQGQGYTF

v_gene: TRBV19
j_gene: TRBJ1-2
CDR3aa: CASSIPGTEMGYTF

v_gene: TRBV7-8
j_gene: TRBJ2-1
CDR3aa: CASSLGGLAETYNEQFF

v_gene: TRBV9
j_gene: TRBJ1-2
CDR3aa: CASCSRESPYGYTF

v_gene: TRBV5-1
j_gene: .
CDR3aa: CASSLESGGLDEQFF

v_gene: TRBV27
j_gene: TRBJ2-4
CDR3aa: CASSYLDSGDKNIQYF